These 14 T cell receptor beta chains were sequenced from one sample in a study of T cell responses to AZD1222 COVID-19 vaccine. The method was immunoSEQ multiplex PCR; TCRdb's version includes in-frame clones alone and lacks a portion of them. In the table there are 120,000 or so clones, more than 85% of which are singletons. The sequencing here drew on peripheral blood, taken on day 0 of AZD1222 vaccination. The source of these receptors is an adult in good health.

The chain employs TRBV10-3 and TRBJ1-1; D gene unclear. This CDR3 comprises 15 residues. Trimming took 11 bases from V and 1 from J, leaving 20 bases between them. CDR1 is ENHRY, CDR2 SYGVKD, per germline. CDR3 sequence reads: CAVLPTNSENTEAFF. The CDR3 bases are TGTGCCGTCCTCCCGACAAATTCGGAGAACACTGAAGCTTTCTTT.

The chain recombines TRBV2 with TRBJ1-5, with D tentatively TRBD1 (5 bases). V lost 3 bases, J lost 6 bases, and 15 bases lay in between. The germline V gene encodes CDR1 SNHLY and CDR2 FYNNEI. This CDR3 spans 15 amino acids. In DNA form, the CDR3 reads TGTGCCAGCAGTGAGAGAGGGGCCAGGGTTCAGCCCCAGCATTTT. Translation gives CASSERGARVQPQHF.

CDR3 residues: CASSRGVVWTQYF. CDR3 DNA: TGCGCCAGCAGCAGGGGAGTGGTTTGGACCCAGTACTTC. The chain employs TRBV5-1 and TRBJ2-5; TRBD1 or TRBD2 may be the D gene (5 bases each). V lost 4 bases, J lost 7 bases, and 14 bases lay in between. The CDR3 is 13 residues long. Germline V gene sequence: CDR1 SGHRS, CDR2 YFSETQ.

This chain connects TRBV27 to TRBJ1-5; maybe TRBD1 (5 bases). The CDR3 extends over 13 amino acids. V was cut by 3 bases and J by 5 bases, with 8 bases left in between. The germline V gene encodes CDR1 MNHEY and CDR2 SMNVEV (reference sequence). The CDR3: CASSFVRDQPQHF. CDR3 coding DNA: TGTGCCAGCAGTTTCGTCAGGGATCAGCCCCAGCATTTT.

J is TRBJ1-1 and V is TRBV5-1, with D perhaps matching TRBD1 (6 bases). The CDR3 totals 12 residues. The V end lost 4 bases, the J end lost 5 bases, and 9 bases lay between the germline ends. Per germline, CDR1 SGHRS and CDR2 YFSETQ. In DNA form, the CDR3 reads TGCGCCAGCAGCGACACAGGGACTGAAGCTTTCTTT. Translating gives CASSDTGTEAFF.

The chain employs TRBV7-8 and TRBJ2-7; 8 bases agree with TRBD2. Germline CDR1 reads SGHVS; CDR2 reads FQNEAQ. Trimming cost V 5 bases and J 9 bases; bases outside gene matches: 9. The length of the CDR3 is 13 residues. CDR3 sequence (DNA): TGTGCCAGCAGCGCCAACGGTGGGACTAGGCAGTACTTC. Translating gives CASSANGGTRQYF.

This chain connects TRBV6-1 to TRBJ1-6; 9 nucleotides match TRBD1. The V and J ends lost 6 bases and 6 bases, in that order; junction bases with no gene match: 9. The CDR3 sequence is 16 residues long. In germline, CDR1 is MNHNS, CDR2 SASEGT. The CDR3 DNA reads TGTGCCAGCAGCGAACCACAGGGGGCAGCTAATTCACCCCTCCACTTT. As protein: CASSEPQGAANSPLHF.

The chain couples TRBV11-3 to TRBJ1-1; D is undetermined. CDR3 length: 13 residues. Germline V gives CDR1 SGHNT, CDR2 YENEEA. With 2 bases removed from V and 3 bases from J, the gap between germline ends came to 7 bases. The CDR3 DNA is TGTGCCAGCAGCTTAACATCGGACACTGAAGCTTTCTTT. It translates to CASSLTSDTEAFF. Combining the CDR3 with reference TRBV11-3 and TRBJ1-1 gives the whole variable domain EAGVVQSPRYKIIEKKQPVAFWCNPISGHNTLYWYLQNLGQGPELLIRYENEEAVDDSQLPKDRFSAERLKGVDSTLKIQPAELGDSAVYLCASSLTSDTEAFFGQGTRLTVV.

The rearrangement links TRBV5-4 to TRBJ2-1; a weak D match, TRBD2 (5 bases). V was cut by 4 bases and J by 1 base, with 12 bases left in between. This CDR3 comprises 15 residues. The V gene's germline CDR1 is SGHNT and CDR2 YYREEE (reference sequence). This CDR3 is CASSRPGRSYNEQFF. As DNA, the CDR3 is TGTGCCAGCAGCCGCCCGGGGAGATCCTACAATGAGCAGTTCTTC.

Points on this clone: Other DNA sequences in the same sample also yield this CDR3. The CDR3 here is CASSVGGYEQYF. CDR3 in DNA: TGTGCCAGCAGCGTAGGGGGGTACGAGCAGTACTTC. The rearrangement joins TRBV9 to TRBJ2-7; either TRBD1 or TRBD2 may fit D (5 bases each). The CDR3 loop spans 12 amino acids. Germline CDR1 reads SGDLS; CDR2 reads YYNGEE. V lost 0 bases to trimming and J lost 4 bases, with 5 bases between them.

The chain links TRBV12-3 or TRBV12-4 to TRBJ1-1; possible D gene TRBD1, 5 bases. Deletions cut 10 bases from V and 8 bases from J, with 20 bases between. CDR3 length equals 13 residues. The CDR3 coding sequence is TGTGCCACGGCTGAATCGAACGACAGAGAAGCTTTCTTT. It codes for CATAESNDREAFF.

This clone was seen a single time. V and J are TRBV7-2 and TRBJ2-7; TRBD1 might be the D (6 bases). There are 15 residues in the CDR3. The germline V gene encodes CDR1 SGHTA and CDR2 FQGNSA. V lost 5 bases and J 2 bases, leaving 16 bases between the germline ends. The CDR3 sequence: CASSQGSGETYEQYF. The CDR3 DNA reads TGTGCCAGCAGCCAGGGGAGTGGGGAAACCTACGAGCAGTACTTC.

The chain has TRBV28 and TRBJ2-7; D gene ambiguous. This CDR3 spans 13 amino acids. Trimming removed 3 bases from V and 0 bases from J, with 6 bases in between. CDR1 and CDR2 (germline): MDHEN, SYDVKM. In DNA, the CDR3 is TGTGCCAGCAGTTTTCAGGTCTCCTACGAGCAGTACTTC. Amino acid sequence: CASSFQVSYEQYF. The variable domain in full, completed from reference TRBV28 and TRBJ2-7, reads DVKVTQSSRYLVKRTGEKVFLECVQDMDHENMFWYRQDPGLGLRLIYFSYDVKMKEKGDIPEGYSVSREKKERFSLILESASTNQTSMYLCASSFQVSYEQYFGPGTRLTVT.

In its sample, this clone was seen once. V usage is TRBV24-1 and J usage is TRBJ2-5; D is possibly TRBD2 (5 bases). The CDR3 runs 13 residues. Deletions cut 0 bases from V and 4 bases from J, with 5 bases between. CDR1 and CDR2 from the germline V gene are KGHDR and SFDVKD. The CDR3 is CATSDLEGETQYF. In nucleotides, the CDR3 is TGTGCCACCAGTGATTTGGAGGGAGAGACCCAGTACTTC.